The 25 T cell receptor beta chains listed next were all sequenced from one sample in a study of glioma-infiltrating T cells. TCR alpha and beta CDR3 regions were amplified from RNA using iRepertoire nested multiplex PCR. TCRdb passed the multiplex PCR reads through MiXCR, listing each CDR3 protein once. This table has approximately 100,000 distinct CDR3 sequences, less than 30% appearing once. The source material was glioma tissue, nonneoplastic brain tissue, or PBMCs (not recorded which). Receptors originate from a human donor with low-grade glioma or glioblastoma, undergoing nonglioma brain surgery, or in good health (not recorded which).

This clonotype was counted many times. The genes are TRBV15 and TRBJ1-1; 11 bases are shared with TRBD1. After removal of 3 bases from V and 6 bases from J, the junction contained 6 bases not matched to a gene. CDR3 length: 15 residues. Germline V CDR1 and CDR2: LNHNV, YYDKDF (reference sequence). This CDR3 is CATSRRTGGDSEAFF. CDR3 sequence (DNA): TGTGCCACCAGCAGGAGGACAGGGGGCGATTCTGAAGCTTTCTTT.

The gene calls are TRBV6-2 or TRBV6-3 and TRBJ2-7, with TRBD2 matching 10 bases. J lost 0 bases, V lost 6 bases, and 8 bases had no gene match. The CDR3 spans 16 residues. The germline V gene has CDR1 MNHEY and CDR2 SVGEGT. Here the CDR3 reads CASRTPAGGSSYEQYF. The CDR3 DNA follows: TGTGCCAGCAGAACCCCAGCGGGAGGGAGCTCCTACGAGCAGTACTTC.

The chain recombines TRBV29-1 with TRBJ2-5; 7 nucleotides agree with TRBD2. The CDR3 covers 12 residues. Germline-derived CDR1 and CDR2 are SQVTM and ANQGSEA. The J segment lost 0 bases and the V segment lost 7 bases, leaving 2 bases of the junction unmatched. Here the CDR3 DNA reads TGCAGCGGGGAGGGGAACCAAGAGACCCAGTACTTC. It encodes CSGEGNQETQYF.

Remarks on this clonotype: One base away lies a much larger clone, so this may be a sequencing read error. The chain combines TRBV7-9 with TRBJ1-2; TRBD1 matches 9 bases. Per the germline V gene, CDR1 is SEHNR and CDR2 is FQNEAQ (reference sequence). This CDR3 contains 14 residues. CDR3 in DNA: TGTGCCAGCAGCTCGGACAGGGGAGACTATGACTACACCTTC. Amino acids: CASSSDRGDYDYTF.

This clonotype has ten or more counts. The chain has TRBV11-3 and TRBJ2-3, with D maybe TRBD2 (6 bases). The V gene lost 0 bases and the J gene lost 3 bases, with 7 bases spanning the gap. The CDR3 runs 14 residues. The germline CDR1 and CDR2 sequences are SGHNT and YENEEA. CDR3 protein: CASSLDAGTDTQYF. The CDR3 coding sequence is TGTGCCAGCAGCTTAGATGCGGGGACAGATACGCAGTATTTT.

This sequence joins TRBV4-3 and TRBJ2-7; D unresolved. This CDR3 has 14 amino acids. Trimming took off 1 base at V and 0 bases at J, with 7 bases between the two ends. CDR1 is LGHNA and CDR2 is YSLEER in the germline V gene. As DNA, the CDR3 is TGCGCCAGCAGCCAAGGCGCCAACTCCTACGAGCAGTACTTC. Encoded protein: CASSQGANSYEQYF.

As to this clonotype: This may be a read error, as it is one base from a much larger clone. No conserved phenylalanine or tryptophan is present at the end of the CDR3, so a read error is the likely explanation. The chain combines TRBV29-1 with TRBJ2-1; 13 bases fit TRBD2. Germline V gene sequence: CDR1 SQVTM, CDR2 ANQGSEA. Losses at the gene ends were 8 bases for V and 7 bases for J; bases not matched to a gene: 11. This CDR3 has 15 residues. The CDR3 DNA sequence: TGCAGCATCCTCGGACTAGCGGGAGTGTATAATGAGCAGTTCTAC. Translated, it gives CSILGLAGVYNEQFY.

As for this clonotype: A much larger clone lies one base from this, so it may be a read error. The CDR3 DNA reads as TGTGCCAGAAGCCCATCGCAGGGTTACCAAGAGACCCAGTACTTC. Amino acid sequence: CARSPSQGYQETQYF. V usage is TRBV4-2 and J usage is TRBJ2-5; weak D call: TRBD1 (5 bases). Germline CDR1 LGHNA, CDR2 YNFKEQ. The CDR3 spans 15 residues.

This clonotype came up many times. V gene TRBV18 combines with J gene TRBJ2-7; possible D gene TRBD2, 6 bases. Germline assignment: CDR1 KGHSH and CDR2 LQKENI. The ends were cut back, 6 bases at V and 0 bases at J, with 12 bases in the middle. The CDR3 totals 14 residues. The CDR3 here is CASSPGGDSYEQYF. The DNA for the CDR3 is TGTGCCAGCTCCCCCGGCGGGGACTCCTACGAGCAGTACTTC.

This clonotype was detected a few times. J is TRBJ1-3 and V is TRBV28; D unresolved. With 5 bases removed from V and 0 bases from J, the gap between germline ends came to 11 bases. The CDR3 is 15 residues long. Germline V gives CDR1 MDHEN, CDR2 SYDVKM. CDR3 DNA: TGTGCCAGCAGTCCTTGGGCCTCCTCTGGAAACACCATATATTTT. Protein: CASSPWASSGNTIYF. Looking up the rest from reference TRBV28 and TRBJ1-3 gives the full variable domain: DVKVTQSSRYLVKRTGEKVFLECVQDMDHENMFWYRQDPGLGLRLIYFSYDVKMKEKGDIPEGYSVSREKKERFSLILESASTNQTSMYLCASSPWASSGNTIYFGEGSWLTVV.

This clonotype was detected only a few times. The V gene is TRBV12-3 or TRBV12-4, the J gene TRBJ2-1, with 7 nucleotides matching TRBD1. Germline trimming cut 3 bases from V and 4 bases from J; bases unmatched to any gene: 6. This CDR3 comprises 15 residues. This chain's CDR3 is CASSFRDSLYNEQFF. The CDR3 DNA follows: TGTGCCAGCAGTTTTAGGGACAGTTTATACAATGAGCAGTTCTTC.

This clonotype has at least ten counts. J is TRBJ1-2 and V is TRBV10-3; D perhaps matches TRBD1 (6 bases). This CDR3 spans 15 amino acids. Germline V gene lookup returns CDR1 ENHRY and CDR2 SYGVKD. V lost 6 bases and J lost 4, with 18 bases in between. The CDR3 protein is CAISDTSRGGYGYTF. As DNA, the CDR3 is TGTGCCATCAGCGACACCTCGAGAGGGGGCTATGGCTACACCTTC.

Concerning this clonotype: Mismatch with germline at one junction end may stem from a read error. V gene TRBV28 combines with J gene TRBJ1-2; D unclear. This CDR3 region has 13 residues. The germline V gene has CDR1 MDHEN and CDR2 SYDVKM. CDR3: CANSLYILLGYTF. Written as DNA, the CDR3 is TGTGCCAACAGTTTATACATCCTCCTGGGCTACACCTTC.

The chain combines TRBV29-1 with TRBJ2-1; D is perhaps TRBD1 (6 bases). The CDR3 spans 12 residues. V lost 3 bases and J lost 8, with 11 bases in between. Germline loops: CDR1 SQVTM, CDR2 ANQGSEA. The CDR3 reads CSVDWGLDEQFF. The CDR3 region has the DNA TGCAGCGTTGATTGGGGGCTGGATGAGCAGTTCTTC.

Remarks on this clonotype: Just one base apart from a much larger clone, this may be a read error. V usage is TRBV7-9 and J usage is TRBJ2-7; the match to TRBD1 covers 7 bases. Trimming removed 1 base from V and 1 base from J; junction bases left unmatched: 7. CDR1 and CDR2 (germline): SEHNR, FQNEAQ (reference sequence). This CDR3 is built from 16 residues. The CDR3 is CASSLVWAGGSYEQYF. CDR3 sequence (DNA): TGTGCCAGCAGCTTAGTTTGGGCAGGGGGTTCCTACGAGCAGTACTTC.

Details on this clonotype: A read error may account for a junction end that differs from germline. The chain uses TRBV10-3 and TRBJ2-1, with D perhaps matching TRBD1 (6 bases). The CDR3 length is 16 residues. Germline V gene sequence: CDR1 ENHRY, CDR2 SYGVKD. This CDR3 reads CAISESQGNSYDEQFF. CDR3 DNA sequence: TGTGCCATCAGTGAGTCGCAGGGGAACTCCTACGATGAGCAGTTCTTC.

This clonotype occurred many times. This rearrangement joins TRBV2 to TRBJ2-3; 7 bases match TRBD2. The J segment lost 1 base and the V segment lost 6 bases, leaving 4 bases of the junction unmatched. Germline-derived CDR1 and CDR2 are SNHLY and FYNNEI. The CDR3 loop spans 14 amino acids. The CDR3 loop reads CASRPTSGTDTQYF. DNA for the CDR3: TGTGCCAGCAGACCAACTAGCGGCACAGATACGCAGTATTTT.

Concerning this clonotype: This may arise from a read error, as a much more abundant clone is one base away. The chain recombines TRBV15 with TRBJ2-3; maybe TRBD1 (5 bases). Germline V gene sequence: CDR1 LNHNV, CDR2 YYDKDF (reference sequence). The CDR3 contains 15 residues. The CDR3 DNA reads as TGTGCCACCAGCCACCCCCCGGTTTACACAGGTACGCAGTATTTT. Its protein product is CATSHPPVYTGTQYF.

In this sample, this clonotype turned up many times. The rearrangement joins TRBV4-3 to TRBJ1-5; 8 bases match TRBD1. Germline V CDR1 and CDR2: LGHNA, YSLEER. The V and J ends lost 4 bases and 5 bases, in that order; junction bases with no gene match: 7. This CDR3 is built from 15 residues. CDR3 residues: CASSLSDRGYQPQHF. CDR3 in DNA: TGCGCCAGCAGCCTGAGTGACAGGGGTTATCAGCCCCAGCATTTT.

This clonotype was counted ten times or more. The chain is built from TRBV28 and TRBJ2-1; D not certain. The germline gives CDR1 MDHEN, CDR2 SYDVKM. The CDR3 consists of 12 residues. The ends were cut back, 8 bases at V and 9 bases at J, with 14 bases in the middle. The CDR3 DNA reads as TGTGCCAGCGGCCCCCTGGTAGGTGAGCAGTTCTTC. It yields the protein CASGPLVGEQFF.

This clonotype was recorded at least ten times. The chain joins TRBV20-1 to TRBJ2-2; TRBD2 matches 13 bases. V gave up 5 bases and J gave up 3 bases; unmatched junction bases: 9. The CDR3 covers 17 residues. Germline values: CDR1 DFQATT, CDR2 SNEGSKA (reference sequence). The DNA for the CDR3 is TGCAGTGCTCGATCATACACTAGCGGGAGGGACACCGGGGAGCTGTTTTTT. It codes for CSARSYTSGRDTGELFF.

At least ten counts were recorded for this clonotype. The chain employs TRBV7-2 and TRBJ2-2; D possibly uses TRBD1 or TRBD2 (5 bases each). CDR1 is SGHTA, CDR2 FQGNSA, per germline. CDR3 length: 13 amino acids. V lost 7 bases to trimming and J lost 6 bases, with 12 bases between them. DNA for the CDR3: TGTGCCAGCACCTGGTGGGGGTCCGGGGAGCTGTTTTTT. Its translation is CASTWWGSGELFF.

The V and J genes are TRBV14 and TRBJ1-6; D gene uncertain. V was trimmed by 0 bases and J by 7 bases, leaving 10 bases between them. CDR3 length: 15 amino acids. Germline CDR1 reads SGHDN; CDR2 reads FVKESK. The CDR3 DNA is TGTGCCAGCAGCCAAGACCAGGCGGTCAATTCACCCCTCCACTTT. Encoded protein: CASSQDQAVNSPLHF.

On this clonotype: This may be a read error, as it is one base from a much larger clone. This chain links TRBV5-1 with TRBJ2-5, with 9 bases identical to TRBD1. The CDR3 is made up of 14 amino acids. Germline CDR1 is SGHRS and CDR2 is YFSETQ. The CDR3 DNA reads as TGCGCCAGCAGCACGGGACAGGGAGGAGAGAACCAGTACTTC. It translates to CASSTGQGGENQYF. Filled out from reference TRBV5-1 and TRBJ2-5, the complete variable domain reads KAGVTQTPRYLIKTRGQQVTLSCSPISGHRSVSWYQQTPGQGLQFLFEYFSETQRNKGNFPGRFSGRQFSNSRSEMNVSTLELGDSALYLCASSTGQGGENQYFGPGTRLLVL.

This clonotype was found a few times. This may be a read error, as it is one base from a much larger clone. V and J are TRBV2 and TRBJ1-1; a weak D match, TRBD1 (6 bases). CDR1 and CDR2 (germline): SNHLY, FYNNEI. The CDR3 length is 16 residues. The CDR3 sequence is CASRTGTSVGNTEGFF. The CDR3 region has the DNA TGTGCCAGCAGGACCGGGACATCGGTGGGGAACACTGAAGGTTTCTTT.